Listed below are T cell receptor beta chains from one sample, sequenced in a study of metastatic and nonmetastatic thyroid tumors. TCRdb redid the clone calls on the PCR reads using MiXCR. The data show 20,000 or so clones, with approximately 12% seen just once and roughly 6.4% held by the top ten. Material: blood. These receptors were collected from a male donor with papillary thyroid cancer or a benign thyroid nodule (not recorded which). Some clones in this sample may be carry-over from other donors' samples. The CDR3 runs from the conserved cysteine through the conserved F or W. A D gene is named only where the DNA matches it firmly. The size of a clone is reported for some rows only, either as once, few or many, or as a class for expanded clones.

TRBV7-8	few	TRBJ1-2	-	TGTGCCAGCAGCTTAGCGACGTCCCAGGCCGGGGCTGGTGGCTACACCTTC	CASSLATSQAGAGGYTF
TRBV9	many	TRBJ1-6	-	TGTGCCAGCAGCGTAGGGCATAATTCACCCCTCCACTTT	CASSVGHNSPLHF
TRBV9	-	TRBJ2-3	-	TGTGCCAGCAGCGCCGGGGTGTGGGGGTGGACAGATACGCAGTATTTT	CASSAGVWGWTDTQYF
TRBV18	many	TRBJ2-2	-	TGTGCCAGCTCACCACCCACAGGAAACACCGGGGAGCTGTTTTTT	CASSPPTGNTGELFF
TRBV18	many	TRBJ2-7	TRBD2	TGTGCCAGCTCACCACTAGCTAGCGGGAGCGACGAGCAGTACTTC	CASSPLASGSDEQYF
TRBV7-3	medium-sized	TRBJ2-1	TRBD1	TGTGCCAGCAGCTTAAGGGACAGGGAGCGCAATGAGCAGTTCTTC	CASSLRDRERNEQFF
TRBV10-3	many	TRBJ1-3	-	TGTGCCATCAGTGGCCACGGTGGAAACACCATATATTTT	CAISGHGGNTIYF
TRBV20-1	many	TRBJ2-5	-	TGCAGTGCTTCCCTAAGGAGGGGCGGAGAGACCCAGTACTTC	CSASLRRGGETQYF
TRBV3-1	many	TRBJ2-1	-	TGTGCCAGCAGCCGAACTAGCAGGGGCAATGAGCAGTTCTTC	CASSRTSRGNEQFF
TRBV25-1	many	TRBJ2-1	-	TGTGCCAGCAGTGACCCAGGGAGATCCTACAATGAGCAGTTCTTC	CASSDPGRSYNEQFF
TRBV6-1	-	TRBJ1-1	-	TGTGCCAGCACCCAGCCCCCCCAATGGTTCTTT	CASTQPPQWFF
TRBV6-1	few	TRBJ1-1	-	TGTGCCAGCAGTGTAAGGCAGAGAACTACTGAAGCTTTCTTT	CASSVRQRTTEAFF
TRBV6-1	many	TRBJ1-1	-	TGTGCCAGCAGTTCCTACCTTGGCAGGGAAGCTTTCTTT	CASSSYLGREAFF
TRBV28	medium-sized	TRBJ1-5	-	TGTGCCAGCAGGGGAAACAATCAGCCCCAGCATTTT	CASRGNNQPQHF
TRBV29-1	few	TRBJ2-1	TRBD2	TGCAGCGTGGCGGGAGCGGGAGTTTGGAATGAGCAGTTCTTC	CSVAGAGVWNEQFF
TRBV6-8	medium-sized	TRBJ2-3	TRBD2	TGTGCCAGCACGGCGGGAGCGAGCACAGATACGCAGTATTTT	CASTAGASTDTQYF
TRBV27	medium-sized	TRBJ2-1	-	TGTGCCAGCCGACACCAGGGACGGGGCGATGAGCAGTTCTTC	CASRHQGRGDEQFF
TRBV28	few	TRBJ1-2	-	TGTGCCACCAGTCTTCCGGGGAGAAACTATGGCTACACCTTC	CATSLPGRNYGYTF
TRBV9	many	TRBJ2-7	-	TGTGCCAGCAGCGTAGGAGGACACTCTCTCTCCTACGAGCAGTACTTC	CASSVGGHSLSYEQYF
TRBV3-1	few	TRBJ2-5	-	TGTGCCAGCAGCCAATACGGTCAAAAAGAGACCCAGTACTTC	CASSQYGQKETQYF
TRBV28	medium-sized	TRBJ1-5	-	TGTGCCAGCAGTTCCCCCTTGGGGCAGCCCCAGCATTTT	CASSSPLGQPQHF
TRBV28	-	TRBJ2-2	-	TGTGCCATCAGTAGGGCAACCGGGGAGCTGTTTTTT	CAISRATGELFF
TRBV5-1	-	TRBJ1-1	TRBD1	TGCGCCAGCAGCGGAATACAGGGGCCCCTAGGCACTGAAGCTTTCTTT	CASSGIQGPLGTEAFF
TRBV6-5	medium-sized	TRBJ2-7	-	TGTGCCAGCAGTTACTCACAAGGGGGTCAATCCGAGCAGTACTTC	CASSYSQGGQSEQYF
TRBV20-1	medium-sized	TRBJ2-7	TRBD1	TGCAGTGCTATCGGCCAGGGGGTAATTTACGAGCAGTACTTC	CSAIGQGVIYEQYF
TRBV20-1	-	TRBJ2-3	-	TGCAGTGCGATGGGGGATAGCACAGATACGCAGTATTTT	CSAMGDSTDTQYF
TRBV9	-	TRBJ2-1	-	TGTGCCAGCAGCGTAGAATCACTCTACAATGAGCAGTTCTTC	CASSVESLYNEQFF